The entry below gives a single T cell receptor beta chain sequence along with its context. Reverse transcription used about 0.45 to 1 ug RNA and random hexamers. immunoSEQ multiplex PCR amplified TCR beta CDR3 across 54 Vbeta, 13 Jbeta. MiXCR, applied by TCRdb to the immunoSEQ multiplex PCR reads, yields one record per CDR3 protein. The table shows roughly 400,000 distinct CDR3 sequences, with more than 70% occurring only once. The record originates from a study of CD8 T cells in Susac syndrome. This CDR3 is built from 17 residues. V dropped 6 bases and J dropped 2; count of bases not matched to a gene: 13. Germline V gene data show CDR1 as MGHRA and CDR2 as YSYEKL.

Material: CD8+ T cells from PBMCs. The chain combines TRBV4-1 with TRBJ2-1; 7 bases agree with TRBD2. The clonotype originates from a human donor with multiple sclerosis. In DNA, the CDR3 is TGCGCCAGCAGTCCAAGCCGAAGACTAGCAACCTACAATGAGCAGTTCTTC. Its translation is CASSPSRRLATYNEQFF.